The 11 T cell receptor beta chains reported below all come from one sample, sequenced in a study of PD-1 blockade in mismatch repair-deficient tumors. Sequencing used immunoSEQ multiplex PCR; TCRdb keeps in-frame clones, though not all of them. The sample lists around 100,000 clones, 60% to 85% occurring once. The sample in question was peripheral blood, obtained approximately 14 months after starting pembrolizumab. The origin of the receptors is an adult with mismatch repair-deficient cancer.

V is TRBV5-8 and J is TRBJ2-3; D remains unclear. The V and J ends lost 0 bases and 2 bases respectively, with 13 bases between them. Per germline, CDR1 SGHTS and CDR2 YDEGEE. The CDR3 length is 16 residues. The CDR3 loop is CASSLATKASTDTQYF. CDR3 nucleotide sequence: TGTGCCAGCAGCTTGGCGACCAAAGCTTCCACAGATACGCAGTATTTT.

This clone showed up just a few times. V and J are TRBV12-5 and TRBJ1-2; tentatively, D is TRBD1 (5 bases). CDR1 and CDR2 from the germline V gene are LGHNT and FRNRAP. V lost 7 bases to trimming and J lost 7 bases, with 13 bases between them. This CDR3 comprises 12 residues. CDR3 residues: CASARDGGGYTF. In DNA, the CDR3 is TGTGCTAGTGCACGGGATGGGGGTGGCTACACCTTC.

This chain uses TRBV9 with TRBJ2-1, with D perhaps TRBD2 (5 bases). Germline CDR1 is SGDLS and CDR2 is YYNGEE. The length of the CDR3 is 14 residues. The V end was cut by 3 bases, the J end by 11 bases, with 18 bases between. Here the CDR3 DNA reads TGTGCCAGCAGCGCCCGGTGGCGTGCGGGTAAGCAGTTCTTC. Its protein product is CASSARWRAGKQFF.

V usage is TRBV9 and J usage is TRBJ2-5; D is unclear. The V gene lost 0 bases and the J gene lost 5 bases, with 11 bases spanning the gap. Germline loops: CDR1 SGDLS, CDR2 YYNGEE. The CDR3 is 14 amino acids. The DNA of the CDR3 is TGTGCCAGCAGCGTAGGGTTGTATGAGGAGACCCAGTACTTC. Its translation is CASSVGLYEETQYF.

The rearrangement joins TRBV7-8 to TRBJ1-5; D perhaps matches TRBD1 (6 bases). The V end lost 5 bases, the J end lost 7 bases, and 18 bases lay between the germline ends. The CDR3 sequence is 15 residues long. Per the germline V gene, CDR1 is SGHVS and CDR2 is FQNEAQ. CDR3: CASSNFRDTLQPQHF. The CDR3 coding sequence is TGTGCCAGCAGCAATTTCCGGGACACTCTACAGCCCCAGCATTTT.

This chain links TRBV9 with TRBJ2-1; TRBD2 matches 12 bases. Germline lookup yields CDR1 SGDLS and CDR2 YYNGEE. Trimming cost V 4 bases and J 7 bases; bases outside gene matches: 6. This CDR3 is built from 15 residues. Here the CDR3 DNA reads TGTGCCAGCAGCCCTAGCGGGAGGGCCCCAAATGAGCAGTTCTTC. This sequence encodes CASSPSGRAPNEQFF.

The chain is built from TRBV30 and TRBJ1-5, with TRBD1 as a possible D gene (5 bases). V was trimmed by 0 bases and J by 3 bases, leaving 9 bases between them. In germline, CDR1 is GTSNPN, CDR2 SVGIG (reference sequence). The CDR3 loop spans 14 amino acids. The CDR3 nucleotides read TGTGCCTGGAGTGTAACGGGGGACAATCAGCCCCAGCATTTT. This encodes CAWSVTGDNQPQHF. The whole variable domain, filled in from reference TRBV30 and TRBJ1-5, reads SQTIHQWPATLVQPVGSPLSLECTVEGTSNPNLYWYRQAAGRGLQLLFYSVGIGQISSEVPQNLSASRPQDRQFILSSKKLLLSDSGFYLCAWSVTGDNQPQHFGDGTRLSIL.

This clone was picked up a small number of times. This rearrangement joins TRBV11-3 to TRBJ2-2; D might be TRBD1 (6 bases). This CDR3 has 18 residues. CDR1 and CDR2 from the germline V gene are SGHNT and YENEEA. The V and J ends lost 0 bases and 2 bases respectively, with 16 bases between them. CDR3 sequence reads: CASSLDPLGALNTGELFF. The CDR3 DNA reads TGTGCCAGCAGCTTAGATCCTTTGGGGGCCCTAAACACCGGGGAGCTGTTTTTT.

CDR3 nucleotides: TGTGCCACCAGCAGGGGGCGCGGAAACTATGGCTACACCTTC. Encoded protein: CATSRGRGNYGYTF. The chain joins TRBV15 to TRBJ1-2, with D perhaps matching TRBD1 (5 bases). V was trimmed by 3 bases and J by 2 bases, leaving 10 bases between them. Germline values: CDR1 LNHNV, CDR2 YYDKDF (reference sequence). This CDR3 comprises 14 residues.

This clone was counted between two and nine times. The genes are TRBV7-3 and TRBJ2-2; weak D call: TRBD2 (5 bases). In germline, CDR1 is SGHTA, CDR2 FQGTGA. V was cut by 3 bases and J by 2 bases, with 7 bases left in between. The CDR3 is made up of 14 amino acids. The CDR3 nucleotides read TGTGCCAGCAGCTTCGGGATTAACACCGGGGAGCTGTTTTTT. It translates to CASSFGINTGELFF.

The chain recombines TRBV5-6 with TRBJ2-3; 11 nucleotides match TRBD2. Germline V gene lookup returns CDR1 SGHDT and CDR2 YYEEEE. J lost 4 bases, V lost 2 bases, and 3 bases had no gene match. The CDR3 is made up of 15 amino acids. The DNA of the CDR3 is TGTGCCAGCAGCTTTAGCGGGAGGGCCGCAGATACGCAGTATTTT. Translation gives CASSFSGRAADTQYF. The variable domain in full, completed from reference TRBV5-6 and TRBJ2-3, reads DAGVTQSPTHLIKTRGQQVTLRCSPKSGHDTVSWYQQALGQGPQFIFQYYEEEERQRGNFPDRFSGHQFPNYSSELNVNALLLGDSALYLCASSFSGRAADTQYFGPGTRLTVL.